This TCR beta chain was retrieved from a study of post-analysis software for immune sequencing data. Whole-study context: Several disease courses (relapsing-remitting, secondary progressive and progressive-relapsing) of multiple sclerosis were included. General study results and limits: Same-batch samples co-clustered strongly by F measure. Multiple sclerosis was associated with a significant reduction in normalized Chao1 diversity relative to controls. The five TRBV segments detected at higher frequency in patients than in controls included TRBV5-6, TRBV5-1 and TRBV20-1.

CDR1 and CDR2 from the germline V gene are SQVTM and ANQGSEA. There are 14 residues in the CDR3. The trim removed 6 bases at V and 5 bases at J, leaving 9 bases unmatched. The sample holds a few counts of this clonotype. No antigen is known for it. Each TCR beta cDNA library carried unique molecular identifiers. Some 500,000 cDNA molecules were obtained per 1 to 10 million input T cells. TCRdb redid the calling of the PCR reads with MiXCR, one entry per CDR3 protein. Found here are roughly 580,000 distinct CDR3 sequences, 44% of them singletons; the top ten hold roughly 1.8%. The chain combines TRBV29-1 with TRBJ2-5, with TRBD1 identical over 10 bases. The sequence was obtained from a girl between 10 and 17 years old with multiple sclerosis. Sequenced: blood. The CDR3 DNA sequence: TGCAGCGTCGCCGGGACAGGGGCGTCGGAGACCCAGTACTTC. Protein: CSVAGTGASETQYF.